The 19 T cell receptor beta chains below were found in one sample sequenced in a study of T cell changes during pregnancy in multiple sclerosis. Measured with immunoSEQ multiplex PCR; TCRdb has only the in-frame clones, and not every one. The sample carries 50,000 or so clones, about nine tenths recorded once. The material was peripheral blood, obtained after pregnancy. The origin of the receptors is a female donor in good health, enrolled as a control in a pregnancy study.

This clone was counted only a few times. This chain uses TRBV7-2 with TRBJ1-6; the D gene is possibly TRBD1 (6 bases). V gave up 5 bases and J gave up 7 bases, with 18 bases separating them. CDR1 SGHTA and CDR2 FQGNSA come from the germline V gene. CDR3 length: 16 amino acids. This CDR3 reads CASSPMGAVWNSPLHF. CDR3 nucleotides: TGTGCCAGCAGCCCTATGGGGGCCGTGTGGAATTCACCCCTCCACTTT.

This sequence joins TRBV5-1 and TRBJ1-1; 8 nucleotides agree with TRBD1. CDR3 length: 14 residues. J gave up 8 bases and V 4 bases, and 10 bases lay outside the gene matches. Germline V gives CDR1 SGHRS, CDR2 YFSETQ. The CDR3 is CASSPGQAVNEAFF. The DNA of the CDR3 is TGCGCCAGCAGCCCGGGACAGGCCGTAAACGAAGCTTTCTTT.

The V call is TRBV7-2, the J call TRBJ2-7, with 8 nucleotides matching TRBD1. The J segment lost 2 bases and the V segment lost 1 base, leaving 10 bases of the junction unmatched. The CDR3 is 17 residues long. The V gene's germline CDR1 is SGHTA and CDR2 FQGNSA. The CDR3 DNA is TGTGCCAGCAGCTTAGATTCAGGGGGCCCCCCGCCCTACGAGCAGTACTTC. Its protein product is CASSLDSGGPPPYEQYF.

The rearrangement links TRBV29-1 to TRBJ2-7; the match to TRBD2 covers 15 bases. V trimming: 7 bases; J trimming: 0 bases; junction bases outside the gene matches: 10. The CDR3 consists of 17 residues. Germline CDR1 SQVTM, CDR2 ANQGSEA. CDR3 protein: CSAQTGLAGGSSYEQYF. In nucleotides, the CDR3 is TGCAGCGCCCAGACGGGACTAGCGGGAGGCAGCTCCTACGAGCAGTACTTC.

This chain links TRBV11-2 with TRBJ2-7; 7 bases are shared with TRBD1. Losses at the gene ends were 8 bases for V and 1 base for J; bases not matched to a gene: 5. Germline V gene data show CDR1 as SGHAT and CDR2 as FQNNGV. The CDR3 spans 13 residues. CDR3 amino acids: CASGDRASYEQYF. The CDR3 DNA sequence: TGTGCCAGCGGCGACAGGGCATCCTACGAGCAGTACTTC.

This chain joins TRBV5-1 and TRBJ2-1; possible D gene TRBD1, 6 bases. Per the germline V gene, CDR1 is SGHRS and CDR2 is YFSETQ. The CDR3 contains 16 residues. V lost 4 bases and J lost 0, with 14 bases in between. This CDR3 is CASSPTTGNSYNEQFF. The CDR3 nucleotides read TGCGCCAGCAGCCCCACGACAGGTAACTCCTACAATGAGCAGTTCTTC.

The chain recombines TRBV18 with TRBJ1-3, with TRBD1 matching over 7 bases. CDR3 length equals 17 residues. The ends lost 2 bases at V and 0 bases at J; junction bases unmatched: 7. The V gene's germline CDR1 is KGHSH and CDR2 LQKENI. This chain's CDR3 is CASSPSLGDSSGNTIYF. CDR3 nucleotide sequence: TGTGCCAGCTCACCATCTTTGGGGGACAGCTCTGGAAACACCATATATTTT.

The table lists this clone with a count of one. CDR3 sequence reads: CASSATGFSGGYTF. As DNA, the CDR3 is TGTGCCAGCAGTGCGACAGGGTTTTCGGGGGGCTACACCTTC. The chain is built from TRBV2 and TRBJ1-2; 7 bases match TRBD1. V shed 4 bases and J 8 bases; nucleotides not matched to a gene: 10. The CDR3 has 14 residues. The germline V gene has CDR1 SNHLY and CDR2 FYNNEI.

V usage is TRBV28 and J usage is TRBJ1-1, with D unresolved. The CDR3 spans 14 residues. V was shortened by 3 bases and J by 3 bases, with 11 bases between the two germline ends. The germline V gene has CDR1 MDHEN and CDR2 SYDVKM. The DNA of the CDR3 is TGTGCCAGCAGTTTTCGGGAGGACTACACTGAAGCTTTCTTT. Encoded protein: CASSFREDYTEAFF.

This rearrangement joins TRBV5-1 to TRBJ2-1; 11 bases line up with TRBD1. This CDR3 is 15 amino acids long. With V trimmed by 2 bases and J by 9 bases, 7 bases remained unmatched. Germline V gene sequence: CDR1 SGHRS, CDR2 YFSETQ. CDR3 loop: CASSFGQGAYSEQFF. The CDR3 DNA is TGCGCCAGCAGCTTCGGACAGGGGGCTTATAGTGAGCAGTTCTTC. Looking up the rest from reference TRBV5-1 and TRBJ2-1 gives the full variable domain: KAGVTQTPRYLIKTRGQQVTLSCSPISGHRSVSWYQQTPGQGLQFLFEYFSETQRNKGNFPGRFSGRQFSNSRSEMNVSTLELGDSALYLCASSFGQGAYSEQFFGPGTRLTVL.

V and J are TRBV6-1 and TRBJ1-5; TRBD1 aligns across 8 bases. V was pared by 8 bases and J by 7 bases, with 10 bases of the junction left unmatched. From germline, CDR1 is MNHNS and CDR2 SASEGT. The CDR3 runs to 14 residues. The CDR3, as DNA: TGTGCCAGCGACAGACAGGGGACGGCGCAGCCCCAGCATTTT. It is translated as CASDRQGTAQPQHF.

Here the CDR3 DNA reads TGTGCCAGCAGCTTACTAGCGGGGTTGTTAGAGACCCAGTACTTC. Protein sequence: CASSLLAGLLETQYF. The V gene is TRBV7-9, the J gene TRBJ2-5, with 9 bases identical to TRBD2. This CDR3 contains 15 residues. Germline V gives CDR1 SEHNR, CDR2 FQNEAQ (reference sequence). V shed 2 bases and J 4 bases; nucleotides not matched to a gene: 5.

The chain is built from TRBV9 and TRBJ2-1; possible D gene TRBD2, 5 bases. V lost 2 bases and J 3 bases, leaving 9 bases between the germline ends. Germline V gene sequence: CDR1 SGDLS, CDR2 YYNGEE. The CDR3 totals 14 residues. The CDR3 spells CASSVGEGYNEQFF. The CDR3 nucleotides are TGTGCCAGCAGCGTGGGCGAGGGCTACAATGAGCAGTTCTTC. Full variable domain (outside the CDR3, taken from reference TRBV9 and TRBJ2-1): DSGVTQTPKHLITATGQRVTLRCSPRSGDLSVYWYQQSLDQGLQFLIQYYNGEERAKGNILERFSAQQFPDLHSELNLSSLELGDSALYFCASSVGEGYNEQFFGPGTRLTVL.

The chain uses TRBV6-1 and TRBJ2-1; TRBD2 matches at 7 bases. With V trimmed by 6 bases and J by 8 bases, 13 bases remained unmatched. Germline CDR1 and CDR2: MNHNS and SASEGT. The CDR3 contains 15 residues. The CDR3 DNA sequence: TGTGCCAGCAGCCCCCTGGCGGCGGGGGTCTATGAGCAGTTCTTC. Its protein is CASSPLAAGVYEQFF.

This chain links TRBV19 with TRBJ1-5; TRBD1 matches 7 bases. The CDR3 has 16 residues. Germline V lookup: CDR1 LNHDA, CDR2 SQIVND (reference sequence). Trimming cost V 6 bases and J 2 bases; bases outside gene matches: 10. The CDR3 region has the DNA TGTGCCAGTAGCATCGACAGGGCATGGCGCAATCAGCCCCAGCATTTT. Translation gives CASSIDRAWRNQPQHF.

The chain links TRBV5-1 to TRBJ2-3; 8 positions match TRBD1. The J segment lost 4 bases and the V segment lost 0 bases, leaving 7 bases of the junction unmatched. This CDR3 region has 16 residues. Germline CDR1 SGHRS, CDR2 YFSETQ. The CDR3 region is CASSLAETGDADTQYF. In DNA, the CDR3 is TGCGCCAGCAGCTTGGCCGAGACAGGGGATGCAGATACGCAGTATTTT.

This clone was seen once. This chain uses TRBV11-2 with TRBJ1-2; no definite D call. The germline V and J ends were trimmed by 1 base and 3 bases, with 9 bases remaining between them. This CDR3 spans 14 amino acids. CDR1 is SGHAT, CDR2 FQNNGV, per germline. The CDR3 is CASSLGRRYYGYTF. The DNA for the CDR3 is TGTGCCAGCAGCTTAGGTCGGCGGTACTATGGCTACACCTTC.

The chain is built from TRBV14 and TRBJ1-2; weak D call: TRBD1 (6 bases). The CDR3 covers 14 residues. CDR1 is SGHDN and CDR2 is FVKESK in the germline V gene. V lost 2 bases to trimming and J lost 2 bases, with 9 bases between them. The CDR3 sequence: CASSQFQGNYGYTF. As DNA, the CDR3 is TGTGCCAGCAGCCAATTTCAGGGGAACTATGGCTACACCTTC. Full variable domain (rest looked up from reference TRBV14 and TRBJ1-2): EAGVTQFPSHSVIEKGQTVTLRCDPISGHDNLYWYRRVMGKEIKFLLHFVKESKQDESGMPNNRFLAERTGGTYSTLKVQPAELEDSGVYFCASSQFQGNYGYTFGSGTRLTVV.

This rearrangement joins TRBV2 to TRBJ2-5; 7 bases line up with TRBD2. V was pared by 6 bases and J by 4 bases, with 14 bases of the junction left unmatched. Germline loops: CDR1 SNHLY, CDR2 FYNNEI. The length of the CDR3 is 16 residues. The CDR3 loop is CASSRQITSVGETQYF. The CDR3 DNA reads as TGTGCCAGCAGCCGGCAGATCACTAGCGTTGGAGAGACCCAGTACTTC.